This TCR beta chain was identified during a study of cytomegalovirus exposure and HLA in healthy donors. This clone came up a few times. This table comes from immunoSEQ multiplex PCR, and its TCRdb copy is limited to in-frame clones, with some not included. The sample carries 180,000 or so clones, approximately 86% recorded once. The CDR3 has 13 residues. V dropped 3 bases and J dropped 13 bases, with 13 bases sitting between them. Germline V gene lookup returns CDR1 SGHTA and CDR2 FQGTGA. Sequencing was done on a sample of PBMCs. The origin of this receptor is a man in his thirties or forties in good health and CMV-seropositive. V and J are TRBV7-3 and TRBJ1-6; D perhaps matches TRBD1 (5 bases). The CDR3 loop reads CASSFGALGPLHF. The CDR3 DNA is TGTGCCAGCAGCTTCGGGGCTTTGGGTCCCCTCCACTTT.